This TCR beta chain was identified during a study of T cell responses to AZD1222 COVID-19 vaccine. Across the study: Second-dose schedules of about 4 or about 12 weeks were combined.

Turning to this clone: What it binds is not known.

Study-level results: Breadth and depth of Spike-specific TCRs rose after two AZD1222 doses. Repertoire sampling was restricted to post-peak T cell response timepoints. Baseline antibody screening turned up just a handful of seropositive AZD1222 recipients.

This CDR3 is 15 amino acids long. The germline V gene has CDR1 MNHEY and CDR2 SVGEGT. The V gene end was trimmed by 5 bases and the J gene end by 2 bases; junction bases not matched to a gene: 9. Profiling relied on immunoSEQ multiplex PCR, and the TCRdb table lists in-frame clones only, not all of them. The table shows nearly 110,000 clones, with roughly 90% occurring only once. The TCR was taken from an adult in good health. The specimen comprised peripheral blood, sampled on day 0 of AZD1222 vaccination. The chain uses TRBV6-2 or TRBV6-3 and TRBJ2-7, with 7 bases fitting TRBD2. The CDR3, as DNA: TGTGCCAGCAGTACCCCTCGGGGGGTGGCCTACGAGCAGTACTTC. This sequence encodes CASSTPRGVAYEQYF.